These 18 T cell receptor beta chains share one sample of origin, sequenced in a study of shared T cell receptors in the human thymus (dated by TCRdb to the early 2020s). The receptor library was made with the immunoSEQ multiplex PCR assay. This immuneACCESS table, as held by TCRdb, lists in-frame sequences with V and J called but not all clones. Of the missing ones, under half trace to an unresolved V gene in checked studies; the others have no known cause. This sample gives about 660,000 clones in total; around 87% of them show up just once. The ten largest clones represent roughly 0.0094% of the sample. The same specimen was also included in a second study, on human thymus T cells.

The sample consisted of thymocytes. The receptor set was obtained from a boy under three years old with a congenital heart defect. Donor details come from another sample of the same person, matched by shared clones.

The V and J genes are TRBV9 and TRBJ2-3; 9 positions agree with TRBD1. V dropped 1 base and J dropped 5; count of bases not matched to a gene: 11. The length of the CDR3 is 17 residues. Germline CDR1 and CDR2: SGDLS and YYNGEE. The CDR3 region has the DNA TGTGCCAGCAGCGTAAAGGTGGGGGACAGGGTGGAAGATACGCAGTATTTT. Encoded protein: CASSVKVGDRVEDTQYF.

The rearrangement links TRBV28 to TRBJ1-6, with D perhaps TRBD1 (6 bases). V dropped 4 bases and J dropped 5 bases, with 15 bases sitting between them. Germline V gene data show CDR1 as MDHEN and CDR2 as SYDVKM. The CDR3 sequence is 16 residues long. The CDR3 DNA follows: TGTGCCAGCAGTTCGCGGGGGACAAAGCATAATTCACCCCTCCACTTT. This sequence encodes CASSSRGTKHNSPLHF.

The rearrangement joins TRBV29-1 to TRBJ2-3; no firm D call. This CDR3 has 15 residues. V lost 7 bases and J 2 bases, leaving 19 bases between the germline ends. The germline gives CDR1 SQVTM, CDR2 ANQGSEA. DNA for the CDR3: TGCAGCGCCGCGCCCCGGGTGTTTGACACAGATACGCAGTATTTT. It yields the protein CSAAPRVFDTDTQYF.

Points on this clone: The junction differs from germline at one of its ends, possibly a read error. The same CDR3 arises from other DNA sequences in this sample as well. This chain uses TRBV9 with TRBJ1-6; TRBD1 might be the D (6 bases). The CDR3 consists of 14 residues. Germline lookup yields CDR1 SGDLS and CDR2 YYNGEE. As DNA, the CDR3 is TGTGCCAGCAGCGCTCGACAGGAGAATTCCCCCCTCCACTTT. Translated, it gives CASSARQENSPLHF.

J is TRBJ1-1 and V is TRBV6-5; 7 nucleotides align to TRBD1. V dropped 4 bases and J dropped 6; count of bases not matched to a gene: 14. Looked up from germline, CDR1 is MNHEY and CDR2 is SVGAGI. This CDR3 region has 16 residues. The CDR3 nucleotides are TGTGCCAGCAGTTTCTCAGAAAGACAGGGCCCCCCTGAAGCTTTCTTT. This translates into CASSFSERQGPPEAFF.

The chain links TRBV5-1 to TRBJ1-2; no reliable D call. This CDR3 is built from 15 residues. V was cut by 3 bases and J by 7 bases, with 19 bases left in between. The germline V gene has CDR1 SGHRS and CDR2 YFSETQ. In DNA form, the CDR3 reads TGCGCCAGCAGCTCATTCCTCGAGGGAGCCGGTGGCTACACCTTC. Protein product: CASSSFLEGAGGYTF.

This chain connects TRBV7-2 to TRBJ1-4, with unresolved D. The length of the CDR3 is 14 residues. Germline assignment: CDR1 SGHTA and CDR2 FQGNSA. Trimming cost V 1 base and J 1 base, with 4 bases left between them. The CDR3 sequence is CASSLVLTNEKLFF. The CDR3 DNA sequence: TGTGCCAGCAGCTTAGTCCTAACTAATGAAAAACTGTTTTTT.

The chain couples TRBV13 to TRBJ2-6; unclear D gene. The CDR3 is 15 residues long. V was clipped by 5 bases and J by 0 bases, with 8 bases between them. CDR1 PRHDT and CDR2 FYEKMQ come from the germline V gene (reference sequence). The CDR3 sequence: CASSQPGSGANVLTF. The CDR3 region has the DNA TGTGCCAGCAGCCAACCAGGCTCTGGGGCCAACGTCCTGACTTTC.

The chain has TRBV2 and TRBJ1-4; TRBD1 is a possible D gene (5 bases). This CDR3 contains 17 residues. Germline CDR1 and CDR2: SNHLY and FYNNEI. V was cut by 1 base and J by 0 bases, with 12 bases left in between. Here the CDR3 DNA reads TGTGCCAGCAGTGAAGAGCGGGGCACTCCAACTAATGAAAAACTGTTTTTT. It encodes CASSEERGTPTNEKLFF. The complete variable domain, with remaining parts taken from reference TRBV2 and TRBJ1-4, reads EPEVTQTPSHQVTQMGQEVILRCVPISNHLYFYWYRQILGQKVEFLVSFYNNEISEKSEIFDDQFSVERPDGSNFTLKIRSTKLEDSAMYFCASSEERGTPTNEKLFFGSGTQLSVL.

The chain couples TRBV28 to TRBJ2-7; D may be TRBD1 (5 bases). Trimming took 3 bases from V and 2 from J, leaving 23 bases between them. The CDR3 is made up of 18 amino acids. Germline V gene sequence: CDR1 MDHEN, CDR2 SYDVKM. The CDR3 nucleotides read TGTGCCAGCAGTTTTTCCACCCCTTCCCCCGACAGAACCTACGAGCAGTACTTC. The encoded protein is CASSFSTPSPDRTYEQYF.

This chain joins TRBV4-3 and TRBJ1-2, with a tentative D call TRBD1 (5 bases). CDR3 length equals 15 residues. Per germline, CDR1 LGHNA and CDR2 YSLEER. The V end lost 4 bases, the J end lost 8 bases, and 20 bases lay between the germline ends. In DNA form, the CDR3 reads TGCGCCAGCAGCCCACTCCATTCGGAGGAGGGGGGCTACACCTTC. It translates to CASSPLHSEEGGYTF.

This chain links TRBV5-6 with TRBJ2-5; 7 bases are shared with TRBD1. The germline V gene encodes CDR1 SGHDT and CDR2 YYEEEE. The CDR3 extends over 14 amino acids. V lost 4 bases, J lost 5 bases, and 8 bases stayed unmatched. CDR3 coding DNA: TGTGCCAGCAGCACGCAACAGGGGTTTGAGACCCAGTACTTC. This translates into CASSTQQGFETQYF. Full variable domain (missing parts from reference TRBV5-6 and TRBJ2-5): DAGVTQSPTHLIKTRGQQVTLRCSPKSGHDTVSWYQQALGQGPQFIFQYYEEEERQRGNFPDRFSGHQFPNYSSELNVNALLLGDSALYLCASSTQQGFETQYFGPGTRLLVL.

The chain employs TRBV4-3 and TRBJ2-3; D is unresolved. The V end lost 0 bases, the J end lost 4 bases, and 14 bases lay between the germline ends. The CDR3 is 16 residues long. Germline V gives CDR1 LGHNA, CDR2 YSLEER. CDR3 bases: TGCGCCAGCAGCCAAGAGTGGTCGGGTCCCCCAGATACGCAGTATTTT. Its protein is CASSQEWSGPPDTQYF.

V and J are TRBV7-9 and TRBJ1-2, with TRBD1 matching over 8 bases. Germline CDR1 and CDR2: SEHNR and FQNEAQ (reference sequence). The CDR3 runs 14 residues. Unmatched junction bases numbered 9, after V lost 4 bases and J lost 8 bases. DNA of the CDR3: TGTGCCAGCAGCTCCCCCACCGGGACAGGAGGCTACACCTTC. Its protein product is CASSSPTGTGGYTF.

This sequence joins TRBV21-1 and TRBJ2-7; TRBD2 is taken as the D call from the table, unchecked against the DNA. TRBV21-1 has pseudogene status. This CDR3 is built from 12 residues. The CDR3 DNA reads as TGTGCCAGCATTCCGGGGGGATACGAGCAGTACTTC. Its translation is CASIPGGYEQYF.

The chain joins TRBV7-9 to TRBJ1-6, with 7 bases that match TRBD1. CDR3 length: 16 amino acids. The germline V gene has CDR1 SEHNR and CDR2 FQNEAQ (reference sequence). V dropped 3 bases and J dropped 5; count of bases not matched to a gene: 7. DNA for the CDR3: TGTGCCAGCAGCTTTTCGACAGGGCCCAATAATTCACCCCTCCACTTT. It codes for CASSFSTGPNNSPLHF.

This clone appeared a few times. V gene TRBV28 combines with J gene TRBJ1-1, with a weak D call TRBD1 (5 bases). Trimming cost V 7 bases and J 4 bases, with 10 bases left between them. Looked up from germline, CDR1 is MDHEN and CDR2 is SYDVKM. The CDR3 contains 12 residues. The CDR3 DNA follows: TGTGCCAGCACGGGAGGGGCCACTGAAGCTTTCTTT. As protein: CASTGGATEAFF. The whole variable domain, remainder taken from reference TRBV28 and TRBJ1-1, is DVKVTQSSRYLVKRTGEKVFLECVQDMDHENMFWYRQDPGLGLRLIYFSYDVKMKEKGDIPEGYSVSREKKERFSLILESASTNQTSMYLCASTGGATEAFFGQGTRLTVV.

The chain is built from TRBV5-1 and TRBJ2-5; 13 positions agree with TRBD2. This CDR3 is built from 16 residues. The trim removed 4 bases at V and 4 bases at J, leaving 7 bases unmatched. Germline V gene lookup returns CDR1 SGHRS and CDR2 YFSETQ. The CDR3 DNA is TGCGCCAGCAGCATGTCACTAGCGGGGGGGCCAGAGACCCAGTACTTC. Encoded protein: CASSMSLAGGPETQYF.